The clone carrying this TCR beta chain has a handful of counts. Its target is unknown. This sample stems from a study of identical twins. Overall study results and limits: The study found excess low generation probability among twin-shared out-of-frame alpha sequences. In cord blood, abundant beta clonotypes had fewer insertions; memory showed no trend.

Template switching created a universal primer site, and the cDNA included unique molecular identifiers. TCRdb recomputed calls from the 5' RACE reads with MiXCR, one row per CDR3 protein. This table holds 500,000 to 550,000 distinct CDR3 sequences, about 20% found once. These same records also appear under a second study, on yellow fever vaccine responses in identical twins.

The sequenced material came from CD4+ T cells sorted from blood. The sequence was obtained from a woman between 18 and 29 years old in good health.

In nucleotides, the CDR3 is TGTGCCAGCAGTTATGGACAGGGAAAAGGATACGAGCAGTACTTC. It specifies CASSYGQGKGYEQYF. V and J are TRBV6-5 and TRBJ2-7; 8 positions match TRBD1. CDR3 size: 15 residues. From germline, CDR1 is MNHEY and CDR2 SVGAGI. J was trimmed by 4 bases and V by 3 bases; bases with no gene match: 8.